Listed here are 30 T cell receptor beta chains from one sample, sequenced in a study of T-cell reconstitution after alpha-beta-depleted transplantation in children. Construction of the TCRbeta library involved unique molecular identifiers. MiXCR, run by TCRdb on the PCR reads, gives a single entry per CDR3 protein. The sample has about a million distinct CDR3 sequences, roughly 29% seen once; the top ten hold about 28%. Sequenced here: PBMCs, mostly from graft donor cells, sampled 360 days after TCRalphabeta/CD19-depleted stem cell transplant. The receptors come from a boy less than two years old who had a stem cell transplant for SCID, so the T cells may come from the graft donor.

This clonotype was seen only a few times. CDR3 bases: TGTGCCAGCAGAATGGAGGGACAGATCTCCTACGAGCAGTACTTC. This codes for CASRMEGQISYEQYF. The genes are TRBV6-2 or TRBV6-3 and TRBJ2-7, with D perhaps matching TRBD1 (7 bases). Germline lookup yields CDR1 MNHEY and CDR2 SVGEGT. Trimming pared 6 bases from V and 0 bases from J, leaving 15 bases between. The CDR3 is 15 residues long.

The rearrangement links TRBV4-3 to TRBJ2-5; D possibly corresponds to TRBD2 (7 bases). V was clipped by 1 base and J by 1 base, with 19 bases between them. Germline V gene lookup returns CDR1 LGHNA and CDR2 YSLEER. The CDR3 is made up of 18 amino acids. The CDR3 sequence: CASSQVRAKGGPQETQYF. The DNA for the CDR3 is TGCGCCAGCAGCCAAGTCCGCGCCAAGGGGGGGCCCCAAGAGACCCAGTACTTC.

The chain employs TRBV15 and TRBJ2-1; D gene ambiguous. The CDR3 length is 16 residues. The V and J ends lost 5 bases and 2 bases respectively, with 16 bases between them. Germline assignment: CDR1 LNHNV and CDR2 YYDKDF (reference sequence). The CDR3 nucleotides are TGTGCCACCAGCCTCCCGGGCCCCTCGACCTACAATGAGCAGTTCTTC. Translation: CATSLPGPSTYNEQFF.

The V call is TRBV20-1, the J call TRBJ2-1, with 10 bases matching TRBD1. After removal of 0 bases from V and 0 bases from J, the junction contained 11 bases not matched to a gene. Germline lookup yields CDR1 DFQATT and CDR2 SNEGSKA (reference sequence). The CDR3 is 19 residues long. DNA for the CDR3: TGCAGTGCTAGAGACTCGGGACAGGGGACTTTAAGCTCCTACAATGAGCAGTTCTTC. Protein sequence: CSARDSGQGTLSSYNEQFF.

Only a few counts were recorded for this clonotype. The chain carries TRBV7-9 and TRBJ1-1; 7 nucleotides agree with TRBD1. Trimming at V came to 5 bases and at J to 13 bases, leaving 16 bases not matched to a gene. CDR3 size: 14 residues. Germline values: CDR1 SEHNR, CDR2 FQNEAQ (reference sequence). DNA for the CDR3: TGTGCCAGCAGCCCCGCCTTAGGGGGCTTGATCGTTTTCTTT. Translated: CASSPALGGLIVFF.

This chain links TRBV29-1 with TRBJ2-7; TRBD1 matches at 7 bases. The CDR3 consists of 13 residues. Trimming took 4 bases from V and 1 from J; bases not matched to a gene: 4. Germline V gives CDR1 SQVTM, CDR2 ANQGSEA. DNA of the CDR3: TGCAGCGTTGTAGGGGACAGTTCCTACGAGCAGTACTTC. Protein sequence: CSVVGDSSYEQYF.

This clonotype appeared many times. One junction end disagrees with the germline gene, perhaps due to a read error. The chain employs TRBV5-1 and TRBJ2-3; no clear D gene. This CDR3 has 12 amino acids. Germline CDR1 and CDR2: SGHRS and YFSETQ. DNA for the CDR3: TGTGCCAGCAGTCTACCCACAGATACGCAGTATTTT. Protein sequence: CASSLPTDTQYF.

A few counts support this clonotype. This rearrangement joins TRBV6-5 to TRBJ2-3; 11 bases agree with TRBD2. Germline CDR1 and CDR2: MNHEY and SVGAGI. This CDR3 contains 16 residues. Trimming at V came to 4 bases and at J to 5 bases, leaving 8 bases not matched to a gene. The CDR3 DNA reads as TGTGCCAGCAGTTCCCTACTAGCGGGGGTAGAAGATACGCAGTATTTT. It yields the protein CASSSLLAGVEDTQYF.

This clonotype turned up a few times. This sequence joins TRBV15 and TRBJ1-2, with D unclear. This CDR3 is 16 amino acids long. V was shortened by 0 bases and J by 3 bases, with 14 bases between the two germline ends. Germline V gene lookup returns CDR1 LNHNV and CDR2 YYDKDF (reference sequence). The CDR3: CATSRDGEVLDYGYTF. The DNA of the CDR3 is TGTGCCACCAGCAGAGATGGTGAAGTGTTAGACTATGGCTACACCTTC.

A few counts support this clonotype. The chain links TRBV15 to TRBJ2-1, with no clear D. The V gene's germline CDR1 is LNHNV and CDR2 YYDKDF (reference sequence). The CDR3 covers 13 residues. The V and J ends lost 3 bases and 10 bases respectively, with 13 bases between them. The CDR3 sequence: CATSSPVGWEQFF. Here the CDR3 DNA reads TGTGCCACCAGCAGCCCCGTGGGGTGGGAGCAGTTCTTC.

The V gene is TRBV12-3 or TRBV12-4, the J gene TRBJ2-7; D remains ambiguous. The germline V and J ends were trimmed by 1 base and 3 bases, with 10 bases remaining between them. CDR3 length equals 14 residues. Written as DNA, the CDR3 is TGTGCCAGCAGTTTAGGGCTCGCGCACTACGAGCAGTACTTC. This codes for CASSLGLAHYEQYF.

V and J are TRBV6-2 or TRBV6-3 and TRBJ2-3; D is possibly TRBD1 (7 bases). The germline V gene has CDR1 MNHEY and CDR2 SVGEGT. V was pared by 4 bases and J by 4 bases, with 18 bases between. The CDR3 totals 16 residues. The CDR3 DNA reads as TGTGCCAGCAGTTCCGACAGGGTTGGAGGGCCAGATACGCAGTATTTT. This sequence encodes CASSSDRVGGPDTQYF.

This clonotype was seen a few times. The rearrangement links TRBV9 to TRBJ2-1, with 12 bases lining up with TRBD2. This CDR3 has 15 amino acids. Germline-derived CDR1 and CDR2 are SGDLS and YYNGEE. Unmatched junction bases numbered 5, after V lost 2 bases and J lost 8 bases. For the CDR3, the DNA is TGTGCCAGCAGCGTTGGGGCTAGCGGGGGGGATGAGCAGTTCTTC. Translating it yields CASSVGASGGDEQFF. Supplemented by reference TRBV9 and TRBJ2-1, the full variable domain reads DSGVTQTPKHLITATGQRVTLRCSPRSGDLSVYWYQQSLDQGLQFLIQYYNGEERAKGNILERFSAQQFPDLHSELNLSSLELGDSALYFCASSVGASGGDEQFFGPGTRLTVL.

This clonotype was picked up a small number of times. This rearrangement joins TRBV5-5 to TRBJ2-5; D call uncertain. Germline CDR1 and CDR2: SGHKS and YYEKEE (reference sequence). V was shortened by 0 bases and J by 5 bases, with 8 bases between the two germline ends. This CDR3 has 13 amino acids. The CDR3, as DNA: TGTGCCAGCAGCTTGGCAGATGTGGAGACCCAGTACTTC. Translation gives CASSLADVETQYF.

The chain employs TRBV27 and TRBJ1-5, with 7 bases fitting TRBD1. After removal of 1 base from V and 1 base from J, the junction contained 4 bases not matched to a gene. This CDR3 is 16 amino acids long. The germline V gene encodes CDR1 MNHEY and CDR2 SMNVEV (reference sequence). The CDR3 sequence is CASSLFPTGSNQPQHF. The CDR3 DNA sequence: TGTGCCAGCAGTTTATTCCCGACAGGGAGCAATCAGCCCCAGCATTTT.

In this sample, this clonotype turned up a few times. V is TRBV12-3 or TRBV12-4 and J is TRBJ1-6; D call uncertain. Trimming shortened V by 3 bases and J by 12 bases, and 6 bases separated the two germline ends. The CDR3 spans 11 residues. The CDR3 is CASSLGRPLHF. Here the CDR3 DNA reads TGTGCCAGCAGTTTGGGTAGACCCCTCCACTTT.

The rearrangement joins TRBV24-1 to TRBJ2-1; 12 bases align to TRBD2. Germline values: CDR1 KGHDR, CDR2 SFDVKD. This CDR3 region has 20 residues. The V segment lost 0 bases and the J segment 10 bases; nucleotides outside the gene matches: 18. CDR3 loop: CATSDLRLAGGQVEECEQFF. In DNA form, the CDR3 reads TGTGCCACCAGTGATTTGAGGCTAGCGGGGGGGCAGGTTGAGGAATGCGAGCAGTTCTTC.

This clonotype has more than one count but fewer than ten. V gene TRBV12-3 or TRBV12-4 combines with J gene TRBJ1-1; maybe TRBD1 (6 bases). V dropped 11 bases and J dropped 0 bases, with 10 bases sitting between them. CDR3 size: 12 residues. CDR3 residues: CAGGRVNTEAFF. The DNA for the CDR3 is TGTGCCGGGGGCAGGGTGAACACTGAAGCTTTCTTT.

CDR3 residues: CASSHQMYYEQYF. CDR3 nucleotides: TGTGCCAGCAGTCATCAGATGTACTACGAGCAGTACTTC. The chain has TRBV7-9 and TRBJ2-7; no firm D call. The CDR3 sequence is 13 residues long. V lost 6 bases to trimming and J lost 3 bases, with 12 bases between them. CDR1 and CDR2 (germline): SEHNR, FQNEAQ (reference sequence).

This clonotype has a handful of counts. The V call is TRBV12-5, the J call TRBJ1-1, with D unclear. Trimming cost V 5 bases and J 3 bases, with 16 bases left between them. Per the germline V gene, CDR1 is LGHNT and CDR2 is FRNRAP. The CDR3 is 15 amino acids. In DNA, the CDR3 is TGTGCTAGTGGTACTCTCGGCAACCGAGACACTGAAGCTTTCTTT. It codes for CASGTLGNRDTEAFF.

J is TRBJ1-2 and V is TRBV12-3 or TRBV12-4; 8 bases line up with TRBD1. V was clipped by 1 base and J by 4 bases; unmatched bases: 8. This CDR3 spans 16 amino acids. CDR3 nucleotides: TGTGCCAGCAGTTTAGGGGCAGGGGGCGGCCCCTATGGCTACACCTTC. Amino acid sequence: CASSLGAGGGPYGYTF.

The chain joins TRBV5-1 to TRBJ2-1, with TRBD2 identical over 7 bases. This CDR3 contains 13 residues. Germline CDR1 is SGHRS and CDR2 is YFSETQ. J gave up 5 bases and V 4 bases, and 3 bases lay outside the gene matches. This chain's CDR3 is CASSKGGDNEQFF. CDR3 sequence (DNA): TGCGCCAGCAGCAAGGGAGGGGACAATGAGCAGTTCTTC.

The chain combines TRBV10-3 with TRBJ2-1; D might be TRBD1 (5 bases). The CDR3 is 15 amino acids. Per germline, CDR1 ENHRY and CDR2 SYGVKD. V lost 5 bases to trimming and J lost 3 bases, with 14 bases between them. CDR3: CAISPSGQGYNEQFF. Written as DNA, the CDR3 is TGTGCCATCAGTCCCTCGGGCCAGGGCTACAATGAGCAGTTCTTC.

The chain links TRBV29-1 to TRBJ2-1; 9 bases match TRBD2. CDR1 and CDR2 from the germline V gene are SQVTM and ANQGSEA. The V segment lost 8 bases and the J segment 6 bases; nucleotides outside the gene matches: 11. The length of the CDR3 is 14 residues. This chain's CDR3 is CSLRRGGGINEQFF. The CDR3 region has the DNA TGCAGCCTGAGGCGGGGGGGCGGCATCAATGAGCAGTTCTTC.

The rearrangement links TRBV12-3 or TRBV12-4 to TRBJ2-5, with D hard to call. Deletions cut 2 bases from V and 3 bases from J, with 13 bases between. The CDR3 is 15 residues long. The CDR3 region is CASSLLGMGKETQYF. CDR3 DNA sequence: TGTGCCAGCAGTTTACTGGGGATGGGAAAAGAGACCCAGTACTTC.

A few counts support this clonotype. The V and J genes are TRBV6-2 or TRBV6-3 and TRBJ2-1; 7 nucleotides agree with TRBD2. Losses at the gene ends were 2 bases for V and 6 bases for J; bases not matched to a gene: 4. Germline V gives CDR1 MNHEY, CDR2 SVGEGT. The CDR3 extends over 14 amino acids. The CDR3 region has the DNA TGTGCCAGCAGTTACAGCGGGGAGGGCAATGAGCAGTTCTTC. This encodes CASSYSGEGNEQFF.

J is TRBJ2-7 and V is TRBV7-8; D is undetermined. CDR1 is SGHVS and CDR2 is FQNEAQ in the germline V gene. Trimming took off 1 base at V and 4 bases at J, with 14 bases between the two ends. The CDR3 extends over 15 amino acids. The CDR3 nucleotides read TGTGCCAGCAGCTTAGATAGGCACGGGCCTTACGAGCAGTACTTC. Translated: CASSLDRHGPYEQYF. Full variable domain (missing parts from reference TRBV7-8 and TRBJ2-7): GAGVSQSPRYKVAKRGQDVALRCDPISGHVSLFWYQQALGQGPEFLTYFQNEAQLDKSGLPSDRFFAERPEGSVSTLKIQRTQQEDSAVYLCASSLDRHGPYEQYFGPGTRLTVT.

This clonotype turned up a few times. The chain carries TRBV5-1 and TRBJ2-7, with D possibly matching TRBD2 (7 bases). Germline V CDR1 and CDR2: SGHRS, YFSETQ. This CDR3 comprises 14 residues. The V gene lost 4 bases and the J gene lost 3 bases, with 14 bases spanning the gap. CDR3 sequence reads: CASSRSGTSYEQYF. The CDR3 DNA reads TGCGCCAGCAGCCGAAGCGGGACAAGCTACGAGCAGTACTTC.

V gene TRBV20-1 combines with J gene TRBJ2-1; TRBD1 is a possible D gene (6 bases). The germline CDR1 and CDR2 sequences are DFQATT and SNEGSKA (reference sequence). Trimming took off 4 bases at V and 2 bases at J, with 9 bases between the two ends. The CDR3 covers 13 residues. CDR3 bases: TGCAGTGCTAACAGGGACGCCTACAATGAGCAGTTCTTC. Amino acid sequence: CSANRDAYNEQFF.

This clonotype came up a few times. This chain links TRBV5-1 with TRBJ2-1; TRBD2 aligns across 8 bases. CDR3 length: 16 amino acids. After removal of 6 bases from V and 4 bases from J, the junction contained 12 bases not matched to a gene. Germline V gene data show CDR1 as SGHRS and CDR2 as YFSETQ. The CDR3 DNA follows: TGCGCCAGCACCCGACGGGGACTAGAAACTTACAATGAGCAGTTCTTC. Encoded protein: CASTRRGLETYNEQFF.